This T cell receptor beta chain originates from a study of cytomegalovirus exposure and HLA in healthy donors listed by TCRdb under 2017. Context from the whole study: An earlier analysis of under 600 of the donors reported 250 to 300 Gb of sequence data and around 120 million unique TCR beta sequences from approximately 180 million T cells. To decide whether each TCR beta V gene segment behaved as functional or pseudogenic, an earlier analysis of fewer than 750 of the donors relied on high-throughput TCR beta sequencing. Donor age, sex, ethnicity and CMV serostatus were compiled alongside the repertoire data. Every repertoire in the discovery cohort had been generated on one and the same sequencing platform. The study aimed to test whether cataloging public T cell receptors could reveal signatures of past pathogen exposure. A later analysis re-analyzed previously published TCR beta repertoires from approximately 700 donors and added high-resolution HLA genotyping to study TCR occurrence patterns. In addition to the first cohort of several hundred subjects, a separate validation cohort of about 120 different subjects was used. Both class I and class II loci were covered by HLA typing, at four-digit resolution. The later analysis used no new phenotypic data to find candidate immune exposures, relying instead on TCR beta sequences and their occurrence across donors. Across under 500 genotyped donors of the cohort, an average of approximately 200,000 unique TCR beta nucleotide sequences per donor were sequenced, and roughly a sixth of those sequences were non-productive. Of the 398 genotyped donors, 81% were placed in the genetic ancestry cluster associated with self-reported Caucasian donors. A later genetic analysis took genome-wide SNP genotypes for about 65% of the roughly 670 donors and used that subset as a discovery cohort. An early release that covered roughly 600 HLA-typed donors contained around 300 gigabases of sequencing data and 65 million to 100 million unique TCR sequences. The study used immunosequencing to profile the T cell repertoires of several hundred subjects and linked those repertoires to cytomegalovirus serostatus. About five DR-DQ haplotypes were treated as single units for association and clustering because of strong linkage in the cohort. Typing coverage differed by locus: A, B, C, DRB1 and DQB1 were typed in roughly 620-630 donors, DQA1 in about 550, DPA1 in some 600, and DPB1 in 400 to 490. To predict cytomegalovirus infection status, the study brought together high-throughput TCR immunosequencing, statistical association of individual TCRs with disease status, and machine learning. The paper as a whole reports these results and caveats: A later analysis reported that several top co-occurrence clusters appeared linked to parvovirus B19, influenza, CMV and Epstein-Barr virus. A later analysis found that HLA-associated TCR beta chains were more clonally expanded and had lower generation probabilities than equally common non-associated chains. Some IMGT-functional V segments, including TRBV6-2 and TRBV6-3, could not be distinguished by the 87-base-pair reads and were therefore excluded. Correlated functional status among segregating V segments might reflect linkage disequilibrium, but an unknown experimental factor could not be ruled out. In a later analysis, around 17,000 TCR beta sequences were associated with specific HLA alleles at a false discovery rate of 0.05. HLA typing was unavailable for some donors at each locus, so association tests used only the typed subset. Most TCR sequences were observed very rarely across donors, whereas some public TCRs were present in many individuals. Sequencing depth was assumed to be roughly uniform across donors in the presence/absence analyses, though that assumption may not hold. When HLA alleles, especially DR and DQ, strongly co-occurred, attributing TCR associations to individual alleles was difficult. V-gene and J-gene trimming of TCR beta chains was associated with a missense DCLRE1C variant in a later genetic analysis, and the association was replicated in an independent cohort. A total of fewer than 200 TCR beta chains were listed by the study as associated with cytomegalovirus. According to the authors, the approach could potentially be generalized to other disease states and immunological phenotypes. This cohort had only TCR beta chains sequenced, and the lack of alpha or paired-chain data limited which features could be detected. Compared with the 666-donor mean, donors in an Asian-associated ancestry cluster had fewer N-insertions in productive TCRs, according to a later genetic analysis. An earlier analysis of approximately 530 of the donors showed that most TCR beta V segments appeared in productive rearrangements either about 87% or about 30% of the time, which broadly matched IMGT annotations. In a later analysis, the rate of TCR association differed among HLA loci, with DRB1 alleles having the most associated TCRs and HLA-C alleles having the fewest. Most CMV-associated TCR beta chains appeared to be HLA-restricted in a later analysis, and the HLA associations seemed to be driven largely by CMV exposure. Around 16 rarely observed V segments, including chromosome 9 orphons, were excluded from the earlier analysis of a few hundred of the donors because counts were too low. Immune exposure information for the cohort was limited to CMV serostatus. In both the original and validation cohorts, the classifier was reported to diagnose cytomegalovirus status with high specificity and sensitivity. A further reported finding was that TCR beta sequences accurately predicted the HLA-A and HLA-B alleles for most subjects in the first cohort. A cluster of highly shared sequence variants was judged likely to be a technical artifact of the sequencing pipeline. In vitro tests confirmed that a few of the cytomegalovirus-associated TCR beta chains recognize cytomegalovirus antigens.

The cohort consisted of approximately 670 healthy bone marrow donors. All cohort members were sampled while nominally healthy, although unrecorded immune exposures were likely present. CMV serostatus was recorded as positive for some 300 and negative for 352 of the 666 cohort members, whereas no CMV serostatus was recorded for the donor in question. Every donor gave a peripheral blood sample, and the peripheral blood mononuclear cells from that sample were used for TCR beta sequencing. Genomic DNA extraction from the blood cell samples was performed with the Qiagen DNeasy Blood Extraction Kit. Library preparation was by the immunoSEQ multiplex PCR assay. A mixture of 60 forward primers for TCR Vbeta segments and 13 reverse primers for TCR Jbeta segments was used in the multiplex PCR. The CDR3 region of rearranged TCR beta genes was amplified from genomic DNA with a multiplex PCR assay. The amplified TCR beta libraries were sequenced on the Illumina HiSeq System as 87-base-pair reads. The paper's processing steps were these. In a later analysis, tens of millions of unique TCR beta chains were counted across the roughly 670 repertoires, and around 10 million of these chains were shared by at least two donors. Raw reads were error-corrected and collapsed into unique sequences by a nearest-neighbor algorithm in which closely related sequences were merged to remove PCR and sequencing errors. V, D and J gene segments were assigned by aligning CDR3 sequences to IMGT reference sequences. For a sequence to be retained, at least a six-nucleotide match to both a V gene segment and a J gene segment was required. Rearrangements were classified as productive when the CDR3 lacked stop codons and remained in frame with V and J, and all other rearrangements were classified as non-productive. CDR3 was defined according to IMGT convention as the region running from the second conserved V-encoded cysteine to the conserved J-encoded phenylalanine. The earlier analysis of about 610 of the donors excluded sequences that lacked an unambiguous match to a single V gene segment. An earlier analysis of about 600 of the donors called V segments functional above 56.7% productive rearrangements and segregating when the between-donor standard deviation exceeded 5%. A statistical classification framework was built to diagnose cytomegalovirus status from the catalog of TCR beta chain sequences. A later analysis assigned V and J genes by comparing TCR nucleotide sequences with IMGT/GENE-DB human TR gene sequences. The TCRdist pipeline was used in a later analysis to assign CDR3 sequences and most-parsimonious VDJ recombination scenarios. In a later analysis, every TCR beta chain was defined by the combination of its CDR3 amino acid sequence and its V-gene family, and reads without a unique V-gene family were dropped. A later analysis removed roughly 590 highly shared, low-generation-probability nucleotide sequences to deal with suspected cross-contamination and a sequencing artifact. In a later analysis, a clonal expansion index for each public chain was calculated from normalized within-repertoire ranks of inferred template counts. Generation probabilities in a later analysis came from a VDJ recombination model fitted to out-of-frame rearrangements, and those results were checked against IGoR. Hypergeometric tests were used in a later analysis to score TCR-TCR, TCR-HLA and TCR-CMV co-occurrence, with a repertoire-size bias correction applied to the TCR pairs. False discovery rates were estimated in a later analysis by permuting HLA or CMV assignments 20 times. In a later analysis, co-occurring TCRs were grouped using DBSCAN, and TCRdist sequence similarity was added for clustering within HLA-allele-positive subsets. Repertoires with fewer than 30,000 or more than 120,000 public chains were left out of co-occurrence clustering, as were a few repertoires with anomalous nucleotide sharing. The source is immuneACCESS, and TCRdb retained only in-frame sequences with V and J called. Part of the clones is not carried over; for the studies checked, unresolved V genes explain less than half of this, and the remainder is unexplained. The V and J calls and clone size come from that table; D and trimming were worked out from the DNA. In this sample the table shows more than 130,000 clones, approximately 73% of which occur a single time. The ten largest clones capture 13% to 15% of the sample.

The CDR3 spans 17 residues, from the cysteine through the phenylalanine. The only DNA kept is the CDR3, 51 bases in frame from the first base. From a lookup of the germline V gene, CDR1 and CDR2 are MDHEN and SYDVKM. Compared with germline, V lacks 5 bases and J lacks 5 bases; bases without a gene match: 15. This clone was counted only a few times. No antigen is known for it. No base quality information exists; no much larger clone differs at one position. Sequenced: PBMCs. The chain uses TRBV28 and TRBJ2-1; 7 bases in the middle match TRBD2. The sequence was obtained from a human donor in good health. The CDR3 corresponds to CASSPRRRTSANNEQFF. The DNA sequence reads TGTGCCAGCAGTCCCCGCAGGAGAACTAGCGCGAACAATGAGCAGTTCTTC. With the rest looked up from the reference TRBV28 and TRBJ2-1 genes rather than sequenced, the full variable domain is DVKVTQSSRYLVKRTGEKVFLECVQDMDHENMFWYRQDPGLGLRLIYFSYDVKMKEKGDIPEGYSVSREKKERFSLILESASTNQTSMYLCASSPRRRTSANNEQFFGPGTRLTVL.